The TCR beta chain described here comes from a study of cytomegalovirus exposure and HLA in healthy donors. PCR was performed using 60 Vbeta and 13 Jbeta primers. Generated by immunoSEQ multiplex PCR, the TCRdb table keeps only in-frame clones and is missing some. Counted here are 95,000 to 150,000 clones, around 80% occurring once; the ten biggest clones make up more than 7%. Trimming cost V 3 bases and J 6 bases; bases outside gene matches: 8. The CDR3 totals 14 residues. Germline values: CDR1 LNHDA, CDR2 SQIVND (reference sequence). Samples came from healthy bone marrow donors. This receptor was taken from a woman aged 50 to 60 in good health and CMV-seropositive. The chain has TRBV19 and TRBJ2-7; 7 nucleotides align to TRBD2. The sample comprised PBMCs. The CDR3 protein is CASSIRGEATEQYF. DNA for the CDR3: TGTGCCAGTAGTATCCGGGGGGAGGCGACCGAGCAGTACTTC.